Below, 11 T cell receptor beta chains from the same sample are listed, as sequenced in a study of cytotoxic CD8 clonotypes in ibrutinib-treated CLL. Assay: immunoSEQ multiplex PCR; the TCRdb copy retains only in-frame clones and omits some. There are 300,000 to 400,000 clones in the sample; 67% occur only once, and about 6.7% lies in the top ten. This specimen consisted of PBMCs, obtained after 36 months of ibrutinib treatment. The receptors derive from a human donor with chronic lymphocytic leukemia.

Only a few counts were recorded for this clone. The chain couples TRBV6-1 to TRBJ1-1; D unresolved. Germline V gene sequence: CDR1 MNHNS, CDR2 SASEGT. Trimming stripped 7 bases from V and 6 bases from J, with 9 bases between. This CDR3 comprises 11 residues. For the CDR3, the DNA is TGTGCCAGCACGTGGTTGTCTGAAGCTTTCTTT. It specifies CASTWLSEAFF.

V usage is TRBV25-1 and J usage is TRBJ1-5; D uncertain. Germline values: CDR1 MGHDK, CDR2 SYGVNS. V dropped 1 base and J dropped 4 bases, with 2 bases sitting between them. This CDR3 contains 12 residues. In DNA, the CDR3 is TGTGCCAGCAGTGAATCAAATCAGCCCCAGCATTTT. It encodes CASSESNQPQHF.

The V and J genes are TRBV4-1 and TRBJ2-5; the D is unclear. From germline, CDR1 is MGHRA and CDR2 YSYEKL. The CDR3 covers 15 residues. Trimming removed 2 bases at V and 5 bases at J, with 15 bases between. The CDR3, as DNA: TGCGCCAGCAGCCAAAAGAGCATGAGTGGGGAGACCCAGTACTTC. Protein: CASSQKSMSGETQYF.

V is TRBV9 and J is TRBJ2-1; D not resolved. The V gene's germline CDR1 is SGDLS and CDR2 YYNGEE. The CDR3 spans 12 residues. Trimming pared 3 bases from V and 7 bases from J, leaving 8 bases between. CDR3 sequence reads: CASSAMGNEQFF. Written as DNA, the CDR3 is TGTGCCAGCAGCGCCATGGGGAATGAGCAGTTCTTC.

The V gene is TRBV29-1, the J gene TRBJ2-1; D gene unclear. CDR1 and CDR2 (germline): SQVTM, ANQGSEA. There are 15 residues in the CDR3. V shed 3 bases and J shed 3 bases, with 15 bases lying between them. The CDR3 region has the DNA TGCAGCGTTGATGGGATGAGAGGCCTCTACAATGAGCAGTTCTTC. Translation gives CSVDGMRGLYNEQFF.

The sample holds one count of this clone. This chain links TRBV11-1 with TRBJ2-7; D is perhaps TRBD1 or TRBD2 (5 bases each). The CDR3 is made up of 15 amino acids. In germline, CDR1 is SGHAT, CDR2 FQDESV (reference sequence). Trimming took off 2 bases at V and 5 bases at J, with 16 bases between the two ends. CDR3 region: CASSLSAGTRNEQYF. The CDR3 bases are TGTGCCAGCAGCTTATCGGCAGGGACGAGGAACGAGCAGTACTTC.

This CDR3 reads CAISSYNSPLHF. The DNA of the CDR3 is TGTGCCATCAGCTCCTATAATTCACCCCTCCACTTT. The chain couples TRBV10-3 to TRBJ1-6, with no clear D. The V end lost 6 bases, the J end lost 0 bases, and 0 bases lay between the germline ends. Germline loops: CDR1 ENHRY, CDR2 SYGVKD. The CDR3 length is 12 residues.

The genes are TRBV11-1 and TRBJ2-1, with D tentatively TRBD2 (6 bases). CDR3 length: 16 amino acids. With 2 bases removed from V and 5 bases from J, the gap between germline ends came to 16 bases. CDR1 SGHAT and CDR2 FQDESV come from the germline V gene (reference sequence). The CDR3 DNA reads TGTGCCAGCAGCTTAAGGCTCCTGGGGGGAAACAATGAGCAGTTCTTC. Amino acid sequence: CASSLRLLGGNNEQFF.

The V gene is TRBV11-2, the J gene TRBJ1-2; maybe TRBD1 (5 bases). Germline V gives CDR1 SGHAT, CDR2 FQNNGV. This CDR3 spans 14 amino acids. V lost 5 bases and J lost 4, with 14 bases in between. The CDR3 nucleotides read TGTGCCAGCAGCAGAGGGGACGGGTTCTATGGCTACACCTTC. Its translation is CASSRGDGFYGYTF.

In DNA form, the CDR3 reads TGTGCCAGCAGTGAATCCAGGGGCCAGCCCCAGCATTTT. This codes for CASSESRGQPQHF. The chain carries TRBV6-4 and TRBJ1-5; tentatively, D is TRBD1 (6 bases). V dropped 3 bases and J dropped 7 bases, with 10 bases sitting between them. The germline CDR1 and CDR2 sequences are MRHNA and SNTAGT. The CDR3 is 13 amino acids.

The genes are TRBV9 and TRBJ1-2; 8 bases align to TRBD1. CDR1 and CDR2 (germline): SGDLS, YYNGEE. The CDR3 loop spans 13 amino acids. V lost 7 bases, J lost 2 bases, and 4 bases stayed unmatched. The DNA of the CDR3 is TGTGCCAGCCTTGACAGGGGAAACTATGGCTACACCTTC. Protein sequence: CASLDRGNYGYTF.